This TCR beta chain is from a study of PD-1 blockade in classical Hodgkin lymphoma. Study-wide points: The causes of the repertoire differences, possibly disease activity or prior therapy, remain undefined. Complete responders had baseline diversity similar to newly diagnosed patients. Compared with baseline, CD4+ but not CD8+ TCR diversity had risen significantly by C4D1. According to reports, newly diagnosed patients had lower baseline TCR diversity than healthy donors, and relapsed/refractory patients had lower baseline TCR diversity still.

Assay used: immunoSEQ multiplex PCR; TCRdb lists only in-frame clones, some missing. The table shows roughly 40,000 clones, with 60% to 75% occurring only once. Specified time point: cycle 4 day 1 (C4D1), after 6 weeks of nivolumab. Every patient relapsed after autologous stem cell transplantation, and brentuximab vedotin exposure varied. The germline V gene has CDR1 SGHAT and CDR2 FQNNGV. V lost 4 bases and J lost 1, with 15 bases in between. The CDR3 consists of 16 residues. Points on this clone: The antigen is undetermined.

The V gene is TRBV11-2, the J gene TRBJ2-3, with D possibly TRBD2 on 5 matching bases. The sample was peripheral blood mononuclear cells (PBMCs), taken before the fourth cycle of nivolumab. The TCR comes from a human donor with classical Hodgkin lymphoma. CDR3 protein: CASSWGAPGGTDTQYF. DNA for the CDR3: TGTGCCAGCAGCTGGGGAGCCCCCGGGGGCACAGATACGCAGTATTTT.